The rows below give T cell receptor beta chains drawn from one sample of a study of cytomegalovirus exposure and HLA in healthy donors. Here immunoSEQ multiplex PCR was the method, and the copy in TCRdb shows in-frame clones only, minus some. The table shows some 180,000 clones, with roughly 72% occurring only once. Sequencing was done on a sample of PBMCs. Receptors originate from a man aged 25 to 40 in good health and CMV-seronegative. The CDR3 runs from the conserved cysteine through the conserved F or W. The order of the fields is CDR3 DNA, CDR3 protein, clone size, J gene, V gene, D gene. D genes are given only for firm matches. Some rows have no size entry. The others give once, few or many, or a class for an expanded clone.

CDR3nt: TGTGCCAGCAGCCCGATGGACGGCGGGTTAGAGACCCAGTACTTC
CDR3aa: CASSPMDGGLETQYF
abundance: .
j_gene: TRBJ2-5
v_gene: TRBV5-5
d_gene: .

CDR3nt: TGTGTCAGCAGTTACAGGGGTTTCCACGAGCAGTACTTC
CDR3aa: CVSSYRGFHEQYF
abundance: once
j_gene: TRBJ2-7
v_gene: TRBV6-5
d_gene: TRBD1

CDR3nt: TGTGCCAGCAGCACACAAGGGGGCCCTTCCTACGAGCAGTACTTC
CDR3aa: CASSTQGGPSYEQYF
abundance: .
j_gene: TRBJ2-7
v_gene: TRBV11-2
d_gene: TRBD1

CDR3nt: TGTGCCAGCAGTAACACTCAGGGGGATCAGCCCCAGCATTTT
CDR3aa: CASSNTQGDQPQHF
abundance: .
j_gene: TRBJ1-5
v_gene: TRBV6-1
d_gene: TRBD1

CDR3nt: TGCAGCGTTGAAGCGGGGATAGACATTCAGTACTTC
CDR3aa: CSVEAGIDIQYF
abundance: .
j_gene: TRBJ2-4
v_gene: TRBV29-1
d_gene: .

CDR3nt: TGCAGCGTTGAAGATCCGTTAAATCTAGAGACCCAGTACTTC
CDR3aa: CSVEDPLNLETQYF
abundance: .
j_gene: TRBJ2-5
v_gene: TRBV29-1
d_gene: .

CDR3nt: TGTGCCAGCTCACCACGGGCGTACCAAGAGACCCAGTACTTC
CDR3aa: CASSPRAYQETQYF
abundance: once
j_gene: TRBJ2-5
v_gene: TRBV18
d_gene: .

CDR3nt: TGTGCCAGCAGCTTGGCCGGGACTATCCGCTACGAGCAGTACTTC
CDR3aa: CASSLAGTIRYEQYF
abundance: .
j_gene: TRBJ2-7
v_gene: TRBV5-4
d_gene: TRBD2

CDR3nt: TGCGCCAGCAGTCCTGGACAGGTTTATAGCACAGATACGCAGTATTTT
CDR3aa: CASSPGQVYSTDTQYF
abundance: .
j_gene: TRBJ2-3
v_gene: TRBV10-1
d_gene: TRBD1

CDR3nt: TGCAGCGTAGTTGACAGGGAAACCTACGAGCAGTACTTC
CDR3aa: CSVVDRETYEQYF
abundance: .
j_gene: TRBJ2-7
v_gene: TRBV29-1
d_gene: TRBD1

CDR3nt: TGTGCCAGCAGTAACAGGGGCAATCAGCCCCAGCATTTT
CDR3aa: CASSNRGNQPQHF
abundance: once
j_gene: TRBJ1-5
v_gene: TRBV28
d_gene: .

CDR3nt: TGTGCCAGCAGCCCCCTCACAGGGGATCACTCACCCCTCCACTTT
CDR3aa: CASSPLTGDHSPLHF
abundance: .
j_gene: TRBJ1-6
v_gene: TRBV14
d_gene: TRBD1

CDR3nt: TGTGCCAGCAGCACGAAGGGACAGGGGGGAGCCTACGAGCAGTACTTC
CDR3aa: CASSTKGQGGAYEQYF
abundance: once
j_gene: TRBJ2-7
v_gene: TRBV21-1
d_gene: .

CDR3nt: TGCGCCAGCAGCTCCGGCCTGGCAGGGGTAGAGACCCAGTACTTC
CDR3aa: CASSSGLAGVETQYF
abundance: .
j_gene: TRBJ2-5
v_gene: TRBV5-1
d_gene: .

CDR3nt: TGTGCCAGCAGTTATAAGACAGGGACGGGAGGCTACACCTTC
CDR3aa: CASSYKTGTGGYTF
abundance: .
j_gene: TRBJ1-2
v_gene: TRBV2
d_gene: TRBD1

CDR3nt: TGTGCCAGCAGTTACGGGGCGGGAGCAGGGACAGATACGCAGTATTTT
CDR3aa: CASSYGAGAGTDTQYF
abundance: .
j_gene: TRBJ2-3
v_gene: TRBV6-5
d_gene: TRBD2

CDR3nt: TGTGCCAGCAGCGCATACAGGGAGGGAACTGAAGCTTTCTTT
CDR3aa: CASSAYREGTEAFF
abundance: .
j_gene: TRBJ1-1
v_gene: TRBV7-8
d_gene: .

CDR3nt: TGTGGCAGCGGGACAGGGGCGCCGGGAAATTCACCCCTCCACTTT
CDR3aa: CGSGTGAPGNSPLHF
abundance: .
j_gene: TRBJ1-6
v_gene: TRBV5-4
d_gene: TRBD1

CDR3nt: TGCGCCAGCGCAATAGAACGACTAGCGGGTAGGGAGACCCAGTACTTC
CDR3aa: CASAIERLAGRETQYF
abundance: .
j_gene: TRBJ2-5
v_gene: TRBV4-1
d_gene: TRBD2

CDR3nt: TGCGCCAGCAGCTTGGCACGACTAGCGGGGCAAGAGACCCAGTACTTC
CDR3aa: CASSLARLAGQETQYF
abundance: .
j_gene: TRBJ2-5
v_gene: TRBV5-1
d_gene: TRBD2

CDR3nt: TGCGCCAGCAGTGATTCCAGCGGCACAGATACGCAGTATTTT
CDR3aa: CASSDSSGTDTQYF
abundance: .
j_gene: TRBJ2-3
v_gene: TRBV10-1
d_gene: .

CDR3nt: TGTGCCAGCAGCGTACTAGCGGGGCTCTCCTACAATGAGCAGTTCTTC
CDR3aa: CASSVLAGLSYNEQFF
abundance: few
j_gene: TRBJ2-1
v_gene: TRBV9
d_gene: TRBD2

CDR3nt: TGTGCCAGCAGCTTAGGGACAGGGGAGGAGACCCAGTACTTC
CDR3aa: CASSLGTGEETQYF
abundance: .
j_gene: TRBJ2-5
v_gene: TRBV7-9
d_gene: TRBD1

CDR3nt: TGCGCCAGCAGCCAAGTTGGGACAGGAACCGGGGAGCTGTTTTTT
CDR3aa: CASSQVGTGTGELFF
abundance: .
j_gene: TRBJ2-2
v_gene: TRBV4-1
d_gene: TRBD1

CDR3nt: TGTGCCAGCAGTTTGGACAGGGGGCTCTACAATGAGCAGTTCTTC
CDR3aa: CASSLDRGLYNEQFF
abundance: .
j_gene: TRBJ2-1
v_gene: TRBV28
d_gene: TRBD1

CDR3nt: TGTGCCAGCAGGGCGGTGACTAGCGGCAATGAGCAGTTCTTC
CDR3aa: CASRAVTSGNEQFF
abundance: .
j_gene: TRBJ2-1
v_gene: TRBV6-1
d_gene: TRBD2

CDR3nt: TGTGCCAGCAGAGATCGGGGGGGCGGTGGCTACACCTTC
CDR3aa: CASRDRGGGGYTF
abundance: .
j_gene: TRBJ1-2
v_gene: TRBV6-5
d_gene: .

CDR3nt: TGTGCCACCAGCAGTCGGACTAGCGGGAGTACAGCCTCCTACAATGAGCAGTTCTTC
CDR3aa: CATSSRTSGSTASYNEQFF
abundance: .
j_gene: TRBJ2-1
v_gene: TRBV15
d_gene: TRBD2

CDR3nt: TGTGCCAGCAGCTCCGGACAGGGGTTCACCGGGGAGCTGTTTTTT
CDR3aa: CASSSGQGFTGELFF
abundance: .
j_gene: TRBJ2-2
v_gene: TRBV11-3
d_gene: TRBD1

CDR3nt: TGTGCCAGCAGTTTACCGGGGTCCTACGAGCAGTACTTC
CDR3aa: CASSLPGSYEQYF
abundance: once
j_gene: TRBJ2-7
v_gene: TRBV27
d_gene: .

CDR3nt: TGTGCCAGCAGTTACTTGGGGACAGGGAGGAATGAGCAGTTCTTC
CDR3aa: CASSYLGTGRNEQFF
abundance: .
j_gene: TRBJ2-1
v_gene: TRBV6-5
d_gene: TRBD1

CDR3nt: TGTGCCAGCAGTTTACCAGGGGGTGCAACTAATGAAAAACTGTTTTTT
CDR3aa: CASSLPGGATNEKLFF
abundance: once
j_gene: TRBJ1-4
v_gene: TRBV28
d_gene: TRBD1

CDR3nt: TGTGCCAGCAGTTCCCGGGACAGGGCTCAGCCCCAGCATTTT
CDR3aa: CASSSRDRAQPQHF
abundance: .
j_gene: TRBJ1-5
v_gene: TRBV27
d_gene: TRBD1

CDR3nt: TGTGCCACCGGGACAGCCACTGAAGCTTTCTTT
CDR3aa: CATGTATEAFF
abundance: .
j_gene: TRBJ1-1
v_gene: TRBV10-3
d_gene: TRBD1

CDR3nt: TGTGCCAGCAGCTCATTAGCGGGAGGAGGAGATACGCAGTATTTT
CDR3aa: CASSSLAGGGDTQYF
abundance: .
j_gene: TRBJ2-3
v_gene: TRBV7-3
d_gene: TRBD2

CDR3nt: TGTGCCAGCAGTGAAGGATTGAGGGCAGATACGCAGTATTTT
CDR3aa: CASSEGLRADTQYF
abundance: few
j_gene: TRBJ2-3
v_gene: TRBV6-1
d_gene: .

CDR3nt: TGTGCCAGCAGTGATCCCCGGGGAGGAAGAAACACCATATATTTT
CDR3aa: CASSDPRGGRNTIYF
abundance: .
j_gene: TRBJ1-3
v_gene: TRBV28
d_gene: .

CDR3nt: TGTGCCAGCAGCTCCTCTCCGGGACTAGCAGATGAGCAGTTCTTC
CDR3aa: CASSSSPGLADEQFF
abundance: .
j_gene: TRBJ2-1
v_gene: TRBV5-6
d_gene: TRBD2

CDR3nt: TGTGCCAGCAGCCCCCGGTCAAGCGGGAGGGCCGAGCAGTACTTC
CDR3aa: CASSPRSSGRAEQYF
abundance: once
j_gene: TRBJ2-7
v_gene: TRBV28
d_gene: TRBD2

CDR3nt: TGTGCCAGCAGGTCCGGGACACTTGAAGCTTTCTTT
CDR3aa: CASRSGTLEAFF
abundance: .
j_gene: TRBJ1-1
v_gene: TRBV6-5
d_gene: .

CDR3nt: TGCGCCAGCAGCTTGGGACGGGGGGATGAAAAACTGTTTTTT
CDR3aa: CASSLGRGDEKLFF
abundance: few
j_gene: TRBJ1-4
v_gene: TRBV5-1
d_gene: .

CDR3nt: TGTGCCAGCAGTGCGGGAGGACGGGGTAATGAGCAGTTCTTC
CDR3aa: CASSAGGRGNEQFF
abundance: .
j_gene: TRBJ2-1
v_gene: TRBV2
d_gene: TRBD2

CDR3nt: TGTGCCAGCAGCGGAGGGTCCTATGGCTACACCTTC
CDR3aa: CASSGGSYGYTF
abundance: .
j_gene: TRBJ1-2
v_gene: TRBV9
d_gene: .

CDR3nt: TGCAGCGCCTCCGGGACTAGCGGGAGTCCTTACAATGAGCAGTTCTTC
CDR3aa: CSASGTSGSPYNEQFF
abundance: few
j_gene: TRBJ2-1
v_gene: TRBV29-1
d_gene: TRBD2

CDR3nt: TGTGCCACCAGCGGGAGGTTGAGGGATACGCAGTATTTT
CDR3aa: CATSGRLRDTQYF
abundance: .
j_gene: TRBJ2-3
v_gene: TRBV15
d_gene: .

CDR3nt: TGTGCCAGCAGCTTTTCTCACCCAGCGGGAGTCTACAATGAGCAGTTCTTC
CDR3aa: CASSFSHPAGVYNEQFF
abundance: .
j_gene: TRBJ2-1
v_gene: TRBV7-6
d_gene: TRBD2

CDR3nt: TGTGCCAGCAGCTTTGGACCCGGGACAGGGGTTAACTATGGCTACACCTTC
CDR3aa: CASSFGPGTGVNYGYTF
abundance: .
j_gene: TRBJ1-2
v_gene: TRBV5-4
d_gene: TRBD1

CDR3nt: TGTGCCAGCAGTTCCGGACAGGGCTATGAGCAGTTCTTC
CDR3aa: CASSSGQGYEQFF
abundance: .
j_gene: TRBJ2-1
v_gene: TRBV27
d_gene: TRBD1

CDR3nt: TGTGCCAGCAGTTTAGACGGGTCAGGGGACGAGCAGTACTTC
CDR3aa: CASSLDGSGDEQYF
abundance: .
j_gene: TRBJ2-7
v_gene: TRBV27
d_gene: .

CDR3nt: TGTGCCAGCAGGCGGACAGGGGCGGCTCAGCCCCAGCATTTT
CDR3aa: CASRRTGAAQPQHF
abundance: .
j_gene: TRBJ1-5
v_gene: TRBV6-1
d_gene: TRBD1

CDR3nt: TGTGCCAGTAGTACCGGACAGGGCCATGAGCAGTTCTTC
CDR3aa: CASSTGQGHEQFF
abundance: .
j_gene: TRBJ2-1
v_gene: TRBV19
d_gene: TRBD1

CDR3nt: TGTGCCAGCAGAGGGGGGGGCGGTCGCTATAGCAATCAGCCCCAGCATTTT
CDR3aa: CASRGGGGRYSNQPQHF
abundance: .
j_gene: TRBJ1-5
v_gene: TRBV28
d_gene: .

CDR3nt: TGTGCCAGCAGTGAATCGAATTTGCGGCGGTATGGCTACACCTTC
CDR3aa: CASSESNLRRYGYTF
abundance: few
j_gene: TRBJ1-2
v_gene: TRBV6-1
d_gene: .

CDR3nt: TGCGCCAGCAGCTCGCCGGGACAGTGGAATGAGCAGTTCTTC
CDR3aa: CASSSPGQWNEQFF
abundance: .
j_gene: TRBJ2-1
v_gene: TRBV5-1
d_gene: TRBD1

CDR3nt: TGCGCCAGCAGTCAATCTATCTCGGGGTCCCACGAGCAGTACTTC
CDR3aa: CASSQSISGSHEQYF
abundance: .
j_gene: TRBJ2-7
v_gene: TRBV23-1
d_gene: .

CDR3nt: TGTGCCAGCAGCTCCCCCGTCGGACTCACCGGGGAGCTGTTTTTT
CDR3aa: CASSSPVGLTGELFF
abundance: .
j_gene: TRBJ2-2
v_gene: TRBV7-9
d_gene: .

CDR3nt: TGTGCCAGTAGTAATCTTGGGACAGGAGGCGAGCAGTACTTC
CDR3aa: CASSNLGTGGEQYF
abundance: .
j_gene: TRBJ2-7
v_gene: TRBV19
d_gene: TRBD1